These T cell receptor beta chains were read from a single sample in a study of cytomegalovirus exposure and HLA in healthy donors. Sequencing used immunoSEQ multiplex PCR; TCRdb keeps in-frame clones, though not all of them. The top ten hold under 5% of the sample, which has 150,000 to 200,000 clones, just under 85% seen once. The sequencing input was PBMCs. Receptors originate from a girl aged 10-17 years in good health and CMV-seropositive. CDR3s include the opening cysteine and the closing phenylalanine or tryptophan. Fields, in order: J gene, D gene, V gene, clone size, CDR3 protein, CDR3 DNA. The D gene is left open where the match is weak. Not all rows give a size; the values are once, few, many and, for expanded clones, a class.

>TRBJ2-4|TRBD2|TRBV5-6|few
CASSSDGGASKNIQYF
TGTGCCAGCAGCTCCGACGGGGGGGCTTCCAAAAACATTCAGTACTTC
>TRBJ2-7|.|TRBV27|.
CASSFLRRETSYEQYF
TGTGCCAGCAGTTTTCTCCGAAGGGAGACCTCCTACGAGCAGTACTTC
>TRBJ1-5|.|TRBV19|once
CASSIGDRYSNQPQHF
TGTGCCAGTAGTATAGGAGACAGATATAGCAATCAGCCCCAGCATTTT
>TRBJ1-2|TRBD1|TRBV25-1|.
CASSEQGVYGYTF
TGTGCCAGCAGTGAACAGGGGGTCTATGGCTACACCTTC
>TRBJ2-7|TRBD2|TRBV28|few
CASSLWTSGGAGEQYF
TGTGCCAGCAGTTTATGGACTAGCGGGGGGGCCGGAGAGCAGTACTTC
>TRBJ2-7|.|TRBV6-5|.
CASSSYYEQYF
TGTGCCAGCAGTTCCTACTACGAGCAGTACTTC
>TRBJ2-4|TRBD1|TRBV11-2|.
CASSLGPTGGGKNIQYF
TGTGCCAGCAGCTTGGGCCCGACAGGGGGGGGCAAAAACATTCAGTACTTC
>TRBJ1-1|.|TRBV18|.
CASSPSHRDTEAFF
TGTGCCAGCTCACCGAGCCACAGGGACACTGAAGCTTTCTTT
>TRBJ1-2|.|TRBV6-6|.
CASSTPGRDFGGYTF
TGTGCCAGCAGTACCCCGGGCAGGGACTTCGGTGGCTACACCTTC
>TRBJ2-7|TRBD1|TRBV4-1|few
CASSHLSLTGSPYEQYF
TGCGCCAGCAGCCACCTAAGCCTGACAGGGTCCCCCTACGAGCAGTACTTC
>TRBJ1-5|TRBD1|TRBV2|.
CASTETGGNQPQHF
TGTGCCAGCACCGAGACAGGGGGCAATCAGCCCCAGCATTTT
>TRBJ1-6|.|TRBV19|once
CASSIGGAPLHF
TGTGCCAGTAGTATCGGGGGGGCACCCCTCCACTTT
>TRBJ1-2|TRBD1|TRBV19|.
CASSVDRGSGYTF
TGTGCCAGTAGTGTAGACAGGGGAAGCGGCTACACCTTC
>TRBJ2-2|TRBD1|TRBV5-6|.
CASSLVRTGRSSGELFF
TGTGCCAGCAGCTTGGTCCGGACAGGGCGGTCTTCTGGGGAGCTGTTTTTT
>TRBJ2-3|.|TRBV25-1|.
CASSDAGAPMQYF
TGTGCCAGCAGTGATGCGGGGGCCCCTATGCAGTATTTT
>TRBJ1-2|.|TRBV2|.
CASSAAYEPYGYTF
TGTGCCAGCAGTGCCGCTTATGAGCCTTATGGCTACACCTTC
>TRBJ2-1|TRBD2|TRBV5-6|.
CASSDDVAGGKWEQFF
TGTGCCAGCAGCGATGACGTGGCGGGGGGGAAGTGGGAGCAGTTCTTC
>TRBJ1-2|.|TRBV19|.
CASTPGDYGYTF
TGTGCCAGTACCCCGGGGGACTATGGCTACACCTTC
>TRBJ2-7|TRBD2|TRBV7-3|.
CASSHYTAGGPGEQYF
TGTGCCAGCAGCCATTATACGGCGGGGGGGCCTGGGGAGCAGTACTTC
>TRBJ2-1|TRBD2|TRBV29-1|.
CSVEDPKRGDYNEQFF
TGCAGCGTTGAAGACCCAAAGCGGGGGGACTACAATGAGCAGTTCTTC
>TRBJ1-5|TRBD1|TRBV10-3|.
CAISEEQGQGQPQHF
TGTGCCATCAGTGAGGAACAGGGGCAGGGACAGCCCCAGCATTTT
>TRBJ2-1|.|TRBV7-8|.
CASSLLGAGYSYNEQFF
TGTGCCAGCAGCTTATTAGGGGCGGGGTACTCCTACAATGAGCAGTTCTTC
>TRBJ1-1|.|TRBV4-2|.
CASSAGGGENTEAFF
TGTGCCAGCAGCGCCGGTGGGGGGGAGAACACTGAAGCTTTCTTT
>TRBJ2-2|.|TRBV2|.
CASSYTGELFF
TGTGCCAGCAGCTACACCGGGGAGCTGTTTTTT
>TRBJ1-2|TRBD1|TRBV7-9|.
CASSLGTGKDGYTF
TGTGCCAGCAGCTTGGGGACAGGGAAGGATGGCTACACCTTC
>TRBJ1-2|.|TRBV18|.
CASSPPAGNYGYTF
TGTGCCAGCTCACCACCGGCCGGGAACTATGGCTACACCTTC
>TRBJ1-2|.|TRBV21-1|few
CASCTGGYGYTF
TGTGCCAGCTGTACAGGGGGCTATGGCTACACCTTC
>TRBJ2-3|TRBD2|TRBV6-5|few
CASSLGLPSTDTQYF
TGTGCCAGCAGCTTGGGACTACCGAGCACAGATACGCAGTATTTT
>TRBJ1-1|.|TRBV19|few
CASTLGNGGTEAFF
TGTGCCAGTACCTTGGGTAACGGGGGCACTGAAGCTTTCTTT
>TRBJ1-6|.|TRBV5-1|.
CASRIAASNNSPLHF
TGCGCCAGCAGAATCGCGGCTAGCAATAATTCACCCCTCCACTTT
>TRBJ1-6|.|TRBV19|.
CASSIVQNSPLHF
TGTGCCAGTAGTATAGTCCAGAATTCACCCCTCCACTTT
>TRBJ1-2|.|TRBV13|.
CASTERGSNYGYTF
TGTGCCAGCACGGAGCGAGGGTCTAACTATGGCTACACCTTC
>TRBJ1-5|.|TRBV7-2|.
CASSIRGDWQPQHF
TGTGCCAGCAGCATCCGGGGGGATTGGCAGCCCCAGCATTTT
>TRBJ1-1|.|TRBV5-1|.
CASSLGLKQGNTEAFF
TGCGCCAGCAGCTTAGGACTGAAACAGGGAAACACTGAAGCTTTCTTT
>TRBJ1-1|.|TRBV6-5|few
CASSYGQSNTEAFF
TGTGCCAGCAGTTACGGACAGTCGAACACTGAAGCTTTCTTT
>TRBJ1-1|.|TRBV2|.
CASSEGHFAEAFF
TGTGCCAGCAGTGAGGGACACTTCGCTGAAGCTTTCTTT
>TRBJ2-1|.|TRBV6-1|.
CASSSDSYNEQFF
TGTGCCAGCAGTTCGGACTCGTACAATGAGCAGTTCTTC
>TRBJ1-2|TRBD1|TRBV4-1|.
CASSQPRDRGRGYTF
TGCGCCAGCAGCCAACCCAGGGACAGGGGGCGAGGCTACACCTTC
>TRBJ2-7|.|TRBV7-6|.
CASSLGQGGAYEQYF
TGTGCCAGCAGCTTAGGACAGGGAGGTGCCTACGAGCAGTACTTC
>TRBJ1-1|.|TRBV19|.
CASSVPQIVQRSEAFF
TGTGCCAGTAGTGTCCCCCAGATCGTCCAGAGGTCTGAAGCTTTCTTT
>TRBJ1-3|.|TRBV5-5|once
CASSLERGISGNTIYF
TGTGCCAGCAGCTTGGAGCGGGGCATCTCTGGAAACACCATATATTTT
>TRBJ1-1|.|TRBV7-8|.
CASSHAPRGGTEAFF
TGTGCCAGCAGTCATGCCCCTAGGGGAGGCACTGAAGCTTTCTTT
>TRBJ2-1|TRBD2|TRBV6-4|.
CASSDSGGAVNEQFF
TGTGCCAGCAGTGATAGCGGGGGGGCCGTTAATGAGCAGTTCTTC
>TRBJ1-5|TRBD1|TRBV27|.
CASSQLQGARQPQHF
TGTGCCAGCAGCCAGTTACAGGGGGCTCGGCAGCCCCAGCATTTT
>TRBJ2-1|.|TRBV5-1|.
CASSFRWKDEQFF
TGCGCCAGCAGCTTCAGGTGGAAGGATGAGCAGTTCTTC
>TRBJ2-3|TRBD2|TRBV27|.
CASSFPGTSGVSTDTQYF
TGTGCCAGCAGTTTTCCCGGGACTAGCGGGGTCAGCACAGATACGCAGTATTTT
>TRBJ1-1|.|TRBV2|few
CASSAQGGSGTEAFF
TGTGCCAGCAGCGCACAGGGCGGGTCTGGCACTGAAGCTTTCTTT
>TRBJ1-6|TRBD1|TRBV19|.
CASSISGQGNSPLHF
TGTGCCAGTAGTATCAGTGGACAGGGAAATTCACCCCTCCACTTT
>TRBJ1-3|TRBD1|TRBV5-6|.
CASSPGGPSGNTIYF
TGTGCCAGCAGTCCAGGGGGACCCTCTGGAAACACCATATATTTT
>TRBJ2-5|TRBD1|TRBV7-9|.
CASRETGGRSQYF
TGTGCCAGCAGAGAGACAGGGGGTCGGTCCCAGTACTTC
>TRBJ1-4|.|TRBV25-1|.
CASSHLGPDRGLFF
TGTGCCAGCAGTCACTTGGGCCCCGATCGCGGGCTGTTTTTT
>TRBJ2-1|.|TRBV7-9|.
CASSLDRADEQFF
TGTGCCAGCAGCTTAGACAGGGCCGATGAGCAGTTCTTC